The sequence of this TCR beta chain was determined in a study of blood T cell repertoires in COVID-19. Study at large: The study drew acute and convalescent COVID-19 samples from the United States, Italy and Spain. Sources were T cells, B-cell-depleted T cells, or PBMCs; the material itself was cDNA or gDNA.

Authors' methods: Reference gene primer amplification gave nucleated cell count estimates. Only in-frame clones appear in the TCRdb table, and some are missing; sequencing was by immunoSEQ multiplex PCR. The V and J calls and the clone size are those of that table, but D and trimming were determined from the DNA. This table holds some 89,000 clones, roughly 80% found once. The CDR3 covers 14 residues. CDR1 and CDR2 from the germline V gene are SGHDT and YYEEEE. V lost 4 bases and J lost 6, with 14 bases in between. This sequence was found in a man between 65 and 85 years old with acute or convalescent COVID-19. This chain joins TRBV5-6 and TRBJ1-5, with TRBD1 as a possible D gene (6 bases). Sequencing was carried out using peripheral blood. The CDR3 protein is CASSSQGLGQPQHF. In DNA, the CDR3 is TGTGCCAGCAGCAGCCAGGGGTTGGGTCAGCCCCAGCATTTT.